A single sample gave rise to the 10 T cell receptor beta chains below, sequenced in a study of response to subunit inactivated influenza vaccine. Using its own MiXCR run on the RT-PCR reads, TCRdb lists one record per CDR3 protein. The sample lists 700,000 to 800,000 distinct CDR3 sequences; roughly 20% were seen once. The sequencing used PBMCs from blood, collected 4 to 6 days after vaccination. These receptors all stem from a man aged 45-65 years who received an inactivated influenza vaccine.

This clonotype occurred many times. The rearrangement uses TRBV5-6 and TRBJ2-7; D is ambiguous. CDR1 SGHDT and CDR2 YYEEEE come from the germline V gene. The CDR3 has 11 amino acids. With 6 bases removed from V and 5 bases from J, the gap between germline ends came to 9 bases. The CDR3 spells CASTRSDEQYF. The CDR3 coding sequence is TGTGCCAGCACAAGGTCGGACGAGCAGTACTTC.

V and J are TRBV29-1 and TRBJ2-4; D might be TRBD1 (6 bases). Trimming removed 5 bases from V and 3 bases from J, with 14 bases in between. The CDR3 is made up of 14 amino acids. CDR1 is SQVTM, CDR2 ANQGSEA, per germline. The DNA for the CDR3 is TGCAGCGTTTCTCAAGGGGGTGGCAAAAACATTCAGTACTTC. The encoded protein is CSVSQGGGKNIQYF.

A few counts support this clonotype. The chain employs TRBV24-1 and TRBJ2-1, with D unclear. Germline V gene data show CDR1 as KGHDR and CDR2 as SFDVKD. This CDR3 spans 13 amino acids. Trimming took 1 base from V and 10 from J, leaving 10 bases between them. The CDR3: CATSDLSTAEQFF. CDR3 nucleotide sequence: TGTGCCACCAGTGATTTAAGTACAGCAGAGCAGTTCTTC.

Only a few counts were recorded for this clonotype. One end of the junction varies from germline; a read error may be responsible. The chain uses TRBV4-1 and TRBJ2-5, with D uncertain. CDR3 length equals 15 residues. Germline-derived CDR1 and CDR2 are MGHRA and YSYEKL. The CDR3 DNA is TGCGCTAGCAGCCAAGATCTGTCCTGGTCGCAGACCCAGTACTTC. Protein: CASSQDLSWSQTQYF.

This clonotype was observed a few times. This chain connects TRBV18 to TRBJ2-3; TRBD1 aligns across 9 bases. Per germline, CDR1 KGHSH and CDR2 LQKENI. Unmatched junction bases numbered 2, after V lost 3 bases and J lost 4 bases. The CDR3 extends over 14 amino acids. CDR3 residues: CASSPDRGSDTQYF. In DNA form, the CDR3 reads TGTGCCAGCTCACCGGACAGGGGTTCAGATACGCAGTATTTT.

The chain has TRBV24-1 and TRBJ2-3, with TRBD2 as a possible D gene (5 bases). V was trimmed by 2 bases and J by 5 bases, leaving 13 bases between them. The CDR3 contains 15 residues. CDR1 is KGHDR and CDR2 is SFDVKD in the germline V gene. The CDR3 loop is CATSDSAGRGDTQYF. The CDR3 DNA is TGTGCCACCAGTGATTCGGCAGGTCGGGGAGATACGCAGTATTTT.

This clonotype has just a few counts. J is TRBJ1-1 and V is TRBV4-2; 11 bases align to TRBD1. There are 16 residues in the CDR3. Trimming cost V 0 bases and J 6 bases; bases outside gene matches: 6. The germline CDR1 and CDR2 sequences are LGHNA and YNFKEQ. The CDR3 DNA follows: TGTGCCAGCAGCCAAGATTTAGGACAGGGGGCGGCTGAAGCTTTCTTT. Its translation: CASSQDLGQGAAEAFF.

This chain joins TRBV15 and TRBJ1-2; 7 nucleotides align to TRBD1. In germline, CDR1 is LNHNV, CDR2 YYDKDF (reference sequence). This CDR3 contains 13 residues. The V gene end was trimmed by 0 bases and the J gene end by 6 bases; junction bases not matched to a gene: 1. This CDR3 is CATSRDGTDGYTF. CDR3 nucleotides: TGTGCCACCAGCAGAGATGGGACAGATGGCTACACCTTC.

This clonotype occurred many times. The CDR3 spells CSASDPSGTNEKLFF. The CDR3 DNA follows: TGCAGTGCTAGTGACCCTAGTGGAACTAATGAAAAACTGTTTTTT. The gene calls are TRBV20-1 and TRBJ1-4; no definite D call. Trimming left V 3 bases short and J 1 base short, with 12 bases between. CDR1 is DFQATT and CDR2 is SNEGSKA in the germline V gene (reference sequence). The CDR3 has 15 residues.

The chain is built from TRBV24-1 and TRBJ2-7; 9 nucleotides agree with TRBD1. The CDR3 contains 15 residues. Trimming at V came to 4 bases and at J to 3 bases, leaving 6 bases not matched to a gene. CDR1 is KGHDR and CDR2 is SFDVKD in the germline V gene. The DNA for the CDR3 is TGTGCCACCAGTGACGCCGGGACAGGGTTCTACGAGCAGTACTTC. Residues: CATSDAGTGFYEQYF.